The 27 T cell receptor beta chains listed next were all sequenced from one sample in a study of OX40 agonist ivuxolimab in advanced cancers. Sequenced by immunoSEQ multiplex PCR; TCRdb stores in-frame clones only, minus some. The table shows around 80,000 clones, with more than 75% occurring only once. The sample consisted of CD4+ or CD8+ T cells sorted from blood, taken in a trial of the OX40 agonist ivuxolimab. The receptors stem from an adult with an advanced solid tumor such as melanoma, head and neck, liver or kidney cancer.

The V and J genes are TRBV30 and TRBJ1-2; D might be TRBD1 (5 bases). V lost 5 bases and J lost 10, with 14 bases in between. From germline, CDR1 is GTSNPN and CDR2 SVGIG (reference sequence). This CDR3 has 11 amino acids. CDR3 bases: TGTGCCTGGTCAGGGACTCTAGACTACACCTTC. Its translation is CAWSGTLDYTF.

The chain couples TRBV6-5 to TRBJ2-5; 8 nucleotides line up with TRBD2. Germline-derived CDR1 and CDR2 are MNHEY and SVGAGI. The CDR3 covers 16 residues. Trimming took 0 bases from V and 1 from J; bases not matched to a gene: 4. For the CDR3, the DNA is TGTGCCAGCAGTTACTCCGGCGGGGGGTTCCAAGAGACCCAGTACTTC. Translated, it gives CASSYSGGGFQETQYF.

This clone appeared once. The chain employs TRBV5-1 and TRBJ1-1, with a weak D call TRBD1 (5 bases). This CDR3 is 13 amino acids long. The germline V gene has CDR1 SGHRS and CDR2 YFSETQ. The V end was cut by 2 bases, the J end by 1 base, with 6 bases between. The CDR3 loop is CASSFTGNTEAFF. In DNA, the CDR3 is TGCGCCAGCAGCTTTACAGGGAACACTGAAGCTTTCTTT.

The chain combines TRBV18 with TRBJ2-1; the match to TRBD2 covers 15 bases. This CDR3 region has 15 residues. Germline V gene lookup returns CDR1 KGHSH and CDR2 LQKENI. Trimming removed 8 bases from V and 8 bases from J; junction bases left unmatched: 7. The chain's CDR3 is CASTGLAGGIDEQFF. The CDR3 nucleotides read TGTGCCAGCACCGGACTAGCGGGGGGGATCGATGAGCAGTTCTTC.

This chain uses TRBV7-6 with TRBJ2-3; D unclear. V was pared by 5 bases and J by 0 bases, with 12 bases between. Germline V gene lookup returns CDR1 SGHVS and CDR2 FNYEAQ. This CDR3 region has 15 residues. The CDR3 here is CASSHYSDSTDTQYF. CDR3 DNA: TGTGCCAGCAGCCATTACTCCGATAGCACAGATACGCAGTATTTT.

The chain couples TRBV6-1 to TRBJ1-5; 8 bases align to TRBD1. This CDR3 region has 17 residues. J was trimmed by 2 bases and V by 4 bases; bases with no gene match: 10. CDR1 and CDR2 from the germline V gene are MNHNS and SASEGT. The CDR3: CASSGGKTGDGNQPQHF. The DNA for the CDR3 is TGTGCCAGCAGTGGTGGAAAGACAGGGGACGGCAATCAGCCCCAGCATTTT.

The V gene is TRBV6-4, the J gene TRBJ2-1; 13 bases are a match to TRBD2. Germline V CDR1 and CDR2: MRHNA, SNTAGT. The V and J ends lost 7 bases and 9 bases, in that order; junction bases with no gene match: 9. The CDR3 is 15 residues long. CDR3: CASKRTSGSSGEQFF. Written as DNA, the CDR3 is TGTGCCAGCAAACGGACTAGCGGGAGCTCTGGTGAGCAGTTCTTC.

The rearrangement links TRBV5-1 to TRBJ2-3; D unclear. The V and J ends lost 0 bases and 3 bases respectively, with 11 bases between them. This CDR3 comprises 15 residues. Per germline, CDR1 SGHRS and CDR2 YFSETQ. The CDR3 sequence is CASSLVARETDTQYF. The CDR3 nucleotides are TGCGCCAGCAGCTTGGTGGCGAGAGAGACAGATACGCAGTATTTT.

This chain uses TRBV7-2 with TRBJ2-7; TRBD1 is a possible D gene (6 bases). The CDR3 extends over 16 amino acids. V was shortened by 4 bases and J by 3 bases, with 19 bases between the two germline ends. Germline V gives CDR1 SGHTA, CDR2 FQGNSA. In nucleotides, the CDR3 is TGTGCCAGCAGCTCCCGGACAGTTTCCATGGGCTACGAGCAGTACTTC. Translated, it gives CASSSRTVSMGYEQYF.

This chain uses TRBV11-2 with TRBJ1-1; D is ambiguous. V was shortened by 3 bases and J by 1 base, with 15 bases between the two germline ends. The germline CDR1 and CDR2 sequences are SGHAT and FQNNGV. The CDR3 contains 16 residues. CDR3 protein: CASSFPLGRGNTEAFF. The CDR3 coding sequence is TGTGCCAGCAGCTTTCCGCTCGGGCGGGGGAACACTGAAGCTTTCTTT.

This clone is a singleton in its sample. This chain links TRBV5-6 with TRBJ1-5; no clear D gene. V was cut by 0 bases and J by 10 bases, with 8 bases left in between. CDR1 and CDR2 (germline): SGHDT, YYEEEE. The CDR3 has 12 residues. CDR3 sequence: CASSLVEGPQHF. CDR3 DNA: TGTGCCAGCAGCTTGGTAGAGGGTCCCCAGCATTTT.

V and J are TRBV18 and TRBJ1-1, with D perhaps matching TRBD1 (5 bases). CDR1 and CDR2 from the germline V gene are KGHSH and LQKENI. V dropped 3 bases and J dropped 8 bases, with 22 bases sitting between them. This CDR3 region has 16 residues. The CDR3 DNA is TGTGCCAGCTCACCGCTCTCAGGGAGGCCGGTCCCCGAAGCTTTCTTT. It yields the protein CASSPLSGRPVPEAFF.

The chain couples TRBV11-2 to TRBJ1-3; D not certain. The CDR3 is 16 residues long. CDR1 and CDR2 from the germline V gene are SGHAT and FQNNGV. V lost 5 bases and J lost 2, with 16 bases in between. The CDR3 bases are TGTGCCAGCAGCCCCGGCGCGTTTAGGGCTGGAAACACCATATATTTT. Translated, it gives CASSPGAFRAGNTIYF.

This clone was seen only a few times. The CDR3 protein is CASQRVGQPQHF. The CDR3 nucleotides are TGTGCCAGCCAAAGGGTGGGTCAGCCCCAGCATTTT. The chain uses TRBV19 and TRBJ1-5; D call uncertain. V lost 9 bases to trimming and J lost 6 bases, with 12 bases between them. The CDR3 has 12 amino acids. Germline V CDR1 and CDR2: LNHDA, SQIVND (reference sequence).

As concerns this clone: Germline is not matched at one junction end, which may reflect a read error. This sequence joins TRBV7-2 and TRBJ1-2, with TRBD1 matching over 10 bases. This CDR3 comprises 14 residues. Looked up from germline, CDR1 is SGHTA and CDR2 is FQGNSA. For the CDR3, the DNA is TGCGCCAGCAGCTCGACAGGGGGCGCGGGAGGCTACACCTTC. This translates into CASSSTGGAGGYTF.

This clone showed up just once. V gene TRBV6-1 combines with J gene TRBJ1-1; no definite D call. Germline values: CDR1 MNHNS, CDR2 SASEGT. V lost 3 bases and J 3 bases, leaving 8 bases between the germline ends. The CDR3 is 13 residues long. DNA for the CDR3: TGTGCCAGCAGTGACAGGTCTGACACTGAAGCTTTCTTT. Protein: CASSDRSDTEAFF.

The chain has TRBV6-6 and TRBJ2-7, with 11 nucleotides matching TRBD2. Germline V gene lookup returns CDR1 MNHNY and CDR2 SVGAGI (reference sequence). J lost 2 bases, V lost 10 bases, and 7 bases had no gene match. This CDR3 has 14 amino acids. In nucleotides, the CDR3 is TGTGCCACACGACCTAGCGGGGGGACCTACGAGCAGTACTTC. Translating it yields CATRPSGGTYEQYF.

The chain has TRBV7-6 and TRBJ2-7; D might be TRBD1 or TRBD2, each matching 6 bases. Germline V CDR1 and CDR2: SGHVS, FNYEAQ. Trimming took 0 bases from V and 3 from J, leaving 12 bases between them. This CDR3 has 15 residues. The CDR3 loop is CASSLAGGSHYEQYF. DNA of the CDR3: TGTGCCAGCAGCTTAGCGGGGGGCAGTCACTACGAGCAGTACTTC.

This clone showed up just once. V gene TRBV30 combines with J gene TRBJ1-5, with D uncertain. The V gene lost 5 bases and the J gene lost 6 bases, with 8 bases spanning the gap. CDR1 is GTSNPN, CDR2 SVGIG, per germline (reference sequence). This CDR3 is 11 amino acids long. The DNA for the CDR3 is TGTGCCTGGGGGGTTGGTCAGCCCCAGCATTTT. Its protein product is CAWGVGQPQHF.

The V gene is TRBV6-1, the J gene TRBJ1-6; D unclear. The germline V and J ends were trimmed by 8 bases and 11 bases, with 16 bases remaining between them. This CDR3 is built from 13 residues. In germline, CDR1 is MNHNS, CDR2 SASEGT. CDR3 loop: CASLLYARTPLHF. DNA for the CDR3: TGTGCCAGCCTATTATACGCACGGACACCCCTCCACTTT.

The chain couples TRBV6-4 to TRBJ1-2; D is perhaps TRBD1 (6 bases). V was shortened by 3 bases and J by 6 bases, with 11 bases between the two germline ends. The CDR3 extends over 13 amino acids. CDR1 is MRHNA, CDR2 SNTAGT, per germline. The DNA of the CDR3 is TGTGCCAGCAGTGAAGGCAGGGGCGATGGCTACACCTTC. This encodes CASSEGRGDGYTF.

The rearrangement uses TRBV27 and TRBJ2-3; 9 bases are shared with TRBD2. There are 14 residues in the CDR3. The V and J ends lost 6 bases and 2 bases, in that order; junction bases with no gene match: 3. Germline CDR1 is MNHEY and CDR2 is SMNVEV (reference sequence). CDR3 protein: CASRSGRTTDTQYF. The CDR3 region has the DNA TGTGCCAGCAGAAGCGGGAGGACCACAGATACGCAGTATTTT.

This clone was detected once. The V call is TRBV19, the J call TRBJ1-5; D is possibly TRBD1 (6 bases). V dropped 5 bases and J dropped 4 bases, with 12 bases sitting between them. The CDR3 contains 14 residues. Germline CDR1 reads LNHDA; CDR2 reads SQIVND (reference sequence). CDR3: CASSVDRLNQPQHF. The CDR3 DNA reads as TGTGCCAGTAGTGTTGACAGGCTGAATCAGCCCCAGCATTTT.

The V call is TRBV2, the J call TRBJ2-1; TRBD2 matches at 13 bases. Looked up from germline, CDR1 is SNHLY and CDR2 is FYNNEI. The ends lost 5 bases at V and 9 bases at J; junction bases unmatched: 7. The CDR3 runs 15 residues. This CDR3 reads CASSLTSGRAREQFF. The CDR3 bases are TGTGCCAGCAGTCTTACTAGCGGGAGGGCCCGTGAGCAGTTCTTC.

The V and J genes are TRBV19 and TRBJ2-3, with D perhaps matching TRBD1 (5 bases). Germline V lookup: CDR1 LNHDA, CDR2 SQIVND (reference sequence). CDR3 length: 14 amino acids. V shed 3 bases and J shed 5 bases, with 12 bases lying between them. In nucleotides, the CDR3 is TGTGCCAGTAGTATCCAGGGCTGGGGAGATACGCAGTATTTT. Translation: CASSIQGWGDTQYF.

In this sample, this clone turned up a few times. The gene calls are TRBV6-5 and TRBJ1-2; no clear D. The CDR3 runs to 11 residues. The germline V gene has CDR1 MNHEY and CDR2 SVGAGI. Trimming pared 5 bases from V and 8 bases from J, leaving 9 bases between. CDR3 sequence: CASSHGRGYTF. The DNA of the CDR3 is TGTGCCAGCAGTCACGGGCGAGGCTACACCTTC.

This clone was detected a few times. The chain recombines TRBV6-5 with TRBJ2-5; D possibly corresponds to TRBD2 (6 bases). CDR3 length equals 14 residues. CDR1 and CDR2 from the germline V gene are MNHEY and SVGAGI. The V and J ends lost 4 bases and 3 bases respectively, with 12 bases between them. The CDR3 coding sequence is TGTGCCAGCAGTTCCGTGACTAGTGAAGAGACCCAGTACTTC. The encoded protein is CASSSVTSEETQYF.